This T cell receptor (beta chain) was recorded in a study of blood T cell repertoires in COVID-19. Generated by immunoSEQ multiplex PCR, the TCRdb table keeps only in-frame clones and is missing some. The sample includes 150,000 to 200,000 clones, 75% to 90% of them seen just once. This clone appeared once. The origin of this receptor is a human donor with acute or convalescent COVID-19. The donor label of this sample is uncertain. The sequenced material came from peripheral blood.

The CDR3 spells CASSHIRELAGLAYTDTQYF. The CDR3, as DNA: TGCGCCAGCAGCCATATACGGGAACTAGCGGGGTTGGCCTACACAGATACGCAGTATTTT. The chain has TRBV4-3 and TRBJ2-3, with 10 bases aligning to TRBD2. CDR1 is LGHNA, CDR2 YSLEER, per germline. J lost 2 bases, V lost 3 bases, and 17 bases had no gene match. The CDR3 extends over 20 amino acids.